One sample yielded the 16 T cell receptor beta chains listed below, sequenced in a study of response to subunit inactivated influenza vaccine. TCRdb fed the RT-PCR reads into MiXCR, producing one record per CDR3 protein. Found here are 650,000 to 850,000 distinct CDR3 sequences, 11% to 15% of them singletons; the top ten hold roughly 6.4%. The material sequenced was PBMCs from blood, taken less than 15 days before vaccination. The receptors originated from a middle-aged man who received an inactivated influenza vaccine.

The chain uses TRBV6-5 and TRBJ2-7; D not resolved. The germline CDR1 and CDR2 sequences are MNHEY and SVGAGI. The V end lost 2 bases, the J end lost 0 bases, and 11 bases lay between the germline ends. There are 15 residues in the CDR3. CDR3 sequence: CASSYRSSASYEQYF. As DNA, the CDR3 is TGTGCCAGCAGTTACCGCAGCTCGGCCTCCTACGAGCAGTACTTC.

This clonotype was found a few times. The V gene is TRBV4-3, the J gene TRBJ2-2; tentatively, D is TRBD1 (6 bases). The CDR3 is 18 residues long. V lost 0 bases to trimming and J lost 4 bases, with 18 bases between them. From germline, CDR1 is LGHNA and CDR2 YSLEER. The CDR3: CASSQELFEQGSTGELFF. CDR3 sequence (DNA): TGCGCCAGCAGCCAAGAGCTATTTGAGCAGGGGAGCACCGGGGAGCTGTTTTTT.

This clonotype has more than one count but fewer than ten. DNA for the CDR3: TGTGCCAGCAGCAAAGATCCTCTCGGGGGCGCGAGCACAGATACGCAGTATTTT. Amino acid sequence: CASSKDPLGGASTDTQYF. The chain couples TRBV21-1 to TRBJ2-3; no DNA check was done on the table's D call, TRBD1. TRBV21-1 is deemed a pseudogene. This CDR3 spans 18 amino acids.

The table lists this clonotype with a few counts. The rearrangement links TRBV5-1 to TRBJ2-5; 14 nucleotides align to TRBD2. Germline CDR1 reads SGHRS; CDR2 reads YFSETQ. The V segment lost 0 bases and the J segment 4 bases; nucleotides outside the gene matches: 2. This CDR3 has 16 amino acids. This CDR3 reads CASSLGLAGGPETQYF. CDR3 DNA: TGCGCCAGCAGCTTGGGACTAGCGGGGGGGCCAGAGACCCAGTACTTC.

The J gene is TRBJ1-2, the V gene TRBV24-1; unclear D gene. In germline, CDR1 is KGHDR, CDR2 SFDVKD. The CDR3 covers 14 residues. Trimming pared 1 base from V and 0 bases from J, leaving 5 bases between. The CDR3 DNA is TGTGCCACCAGTGATTTTCAGACTAACTATGGCTACACCTTC. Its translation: CATSDFQTNYGYTF.

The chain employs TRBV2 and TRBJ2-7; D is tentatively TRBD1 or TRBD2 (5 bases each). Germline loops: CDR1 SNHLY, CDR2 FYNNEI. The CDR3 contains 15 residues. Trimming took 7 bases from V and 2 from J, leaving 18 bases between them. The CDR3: CASIPGGAFPYEQYF. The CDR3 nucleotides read TGTGCCAGCATTCCTGGGGGAGCCTTCCCCTACGAGCAGTACTTC.

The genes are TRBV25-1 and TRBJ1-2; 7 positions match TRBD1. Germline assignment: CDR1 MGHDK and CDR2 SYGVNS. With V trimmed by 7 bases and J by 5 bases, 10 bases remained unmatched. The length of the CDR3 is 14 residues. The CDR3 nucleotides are TGTGCCAGCAAAGCAGGGGGGGGAGCTTATGGCTACACCTTC. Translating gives CASKAGGGAYGYTF.

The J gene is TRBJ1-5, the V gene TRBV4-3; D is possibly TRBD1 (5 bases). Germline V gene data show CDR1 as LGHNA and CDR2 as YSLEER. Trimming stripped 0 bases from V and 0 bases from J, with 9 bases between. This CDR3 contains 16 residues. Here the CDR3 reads CASSQDTGVSNQPQHF. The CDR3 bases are TGCGCCAGCAGCCAAGATACAGGAGTTAGCAATCAGCCCCAGCATTTT.

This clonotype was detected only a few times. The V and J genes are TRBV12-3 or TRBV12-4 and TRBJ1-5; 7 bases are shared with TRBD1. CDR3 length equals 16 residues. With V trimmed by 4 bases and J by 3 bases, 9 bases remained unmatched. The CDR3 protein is CASSSNRGSNNQPQHF. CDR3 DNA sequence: TGTGCCAGCAGTTCCAACAGGGGATCCAACAATCAGCCCCAGCATTTT.

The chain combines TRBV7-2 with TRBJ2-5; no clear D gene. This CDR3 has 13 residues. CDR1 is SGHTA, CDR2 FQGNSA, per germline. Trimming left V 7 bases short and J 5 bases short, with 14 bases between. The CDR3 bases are TGTGCCAGCACCTTCTACCGAAGGGAGACCCAGTACTTC. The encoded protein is CASTFYRRETQYF.

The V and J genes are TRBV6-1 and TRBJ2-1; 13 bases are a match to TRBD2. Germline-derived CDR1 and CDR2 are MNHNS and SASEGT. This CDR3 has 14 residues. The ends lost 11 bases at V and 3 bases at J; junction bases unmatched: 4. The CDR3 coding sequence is TGTGCCGGGGGACTAGCGGGGAGCTACAATGAGCAGTTCTTC. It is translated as CAGGLAGSYNEQFF.

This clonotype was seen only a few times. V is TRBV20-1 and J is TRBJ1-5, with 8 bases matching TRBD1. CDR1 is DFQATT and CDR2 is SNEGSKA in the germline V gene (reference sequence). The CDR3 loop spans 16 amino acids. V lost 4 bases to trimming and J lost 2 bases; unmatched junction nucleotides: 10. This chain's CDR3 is CSANPTGGIRNQPQHF. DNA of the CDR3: TGCAGTGCTAACCCCACAGGGGGTATACGCAATCAGCCCCAGCATTTT.

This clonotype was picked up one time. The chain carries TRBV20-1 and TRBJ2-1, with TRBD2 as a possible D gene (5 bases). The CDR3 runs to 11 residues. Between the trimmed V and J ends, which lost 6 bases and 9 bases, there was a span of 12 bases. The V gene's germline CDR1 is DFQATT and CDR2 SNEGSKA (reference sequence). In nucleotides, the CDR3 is TGCAGTGCCCTACTAGACACTGAGCAGTTCTTC. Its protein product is CSALLDTEQFF.

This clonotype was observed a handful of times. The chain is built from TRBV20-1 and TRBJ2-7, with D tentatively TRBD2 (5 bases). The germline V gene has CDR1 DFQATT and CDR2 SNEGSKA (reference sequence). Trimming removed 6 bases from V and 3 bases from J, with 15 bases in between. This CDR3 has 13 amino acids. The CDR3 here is CSARTVHYYEQYF. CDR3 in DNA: TGCAGTGCCCGGACTGTCCATTACTACGAGCAGTACTTC.

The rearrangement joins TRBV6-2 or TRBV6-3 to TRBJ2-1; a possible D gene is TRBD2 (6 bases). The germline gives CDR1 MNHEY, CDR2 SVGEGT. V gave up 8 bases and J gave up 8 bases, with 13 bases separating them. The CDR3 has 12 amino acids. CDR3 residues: CASWPGAYEQFF. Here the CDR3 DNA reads TGTGCCAGCTGGCCGGGAGCTTATGAGCAGTTCTTC.

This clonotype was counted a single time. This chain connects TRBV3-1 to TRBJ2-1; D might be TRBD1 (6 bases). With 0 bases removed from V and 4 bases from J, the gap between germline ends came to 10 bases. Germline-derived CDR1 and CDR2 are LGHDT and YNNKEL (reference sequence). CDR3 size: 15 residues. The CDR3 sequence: CASSQDTGQYNEQFF. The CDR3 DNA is TGTGCCAGCAGCCAAGATACGGGACAATACAATGAGCAGTTCTTC.